One and the same sample provided the 28 T cell receptor beta chains below, sequenced in a study of T-cell reconstitution after alpha-beta-depleted transplantation in children (TCRdb year 2016). Per the publication, the treatment or condition label means: allogeneic hematopoietic cell transplantation with graft depleted of TCRalphabeta T cells and CD19 B cells. Library creation used PCR. The sequencer listed for this sample is Illumina HiSeq 2500. Molecular barcoding was employed in the preparation of TCR libraries, with unique molecular identifiers being used to normalize TCRbeta repertoire quantification. TCRdb trimmed the raw reads at Q25, called clones with MiXCR and kept productive beta chains. Records with the same CDR3 protein are collapsed into one entry carrying the most frequent genes and DNA. Counted in this sample were 500,000 or so distinct CDR3 sequences; more than 9.5% of them appeared once. In total, the top ten clones hold roughly 15% of the sample.

The source material was PBMCs, mostly from graft donor cells, sampled 180 days after TCRalphabeta/CD19-depleted stem cell transplant. The receptors originated from a female patient aged 2-10 years who had a stem cell transplant for aplastic anemia, so the T cells may come from the graft donor.

This clonotype was observed a handful of times. This chain links TRBV7-9 with TRBJ1-1, with 7 nucleotides matching TRBD1. The CDR3 is 14 amino acids. Trimming took 5 bases from V and 3 from J; bases not matched to a gene: 6. Germline V gives CDR1 SEHNR, CDR2 FQNEAQ (reference sequence). In DNA, the CDR3 is TGTGCCAGCAGCCCCTTACAGGGGTACACTGAAGCTTTCTTT. Translated: CASSPLQGYTEAFF.

CDR3 nucleotide sequence: TGTGCCAGCAGCTTTGCTGGGTCGGCCGAGCAGTACTTC. It codes for CASSFAGSAEQYF. The chain employs TRBV7-3 and TRBJ2-7; D not certain. The CDR3 extends over 13 amino acids. Germline-derived CDR1 and CDR2 are SGHTA and FQGTGA. Trimming took 3 bases from V and 6 from J, leaving 12 bases between them.

This clonotype was seen once. This rearrangement joins TRBV7-9 to TRBJ2-1, with D perhaps TRBD2 (6 bases). The CDR3 runs to 14 residues. Germline CDR1 is SEHNR and CDR2 is FQNEAQ (reference sequence). V was pared by 4 bases and J by 4 bases, with 11 bases between. The CDR3 nucleotides read TGTGCCAGCAGCTCGGGACTTAAGTACAATGAGCAGTTCTTC. Translating it yields CASSSGLKYNEQFF.

This clonotype showed up many times. This sequence joins TRBV5-1 and TRBJ2-2; 8 nucleotides agree with TRBD1. This CDR3 is 16 amino acids long. Germline V gene sequence: CDR1 SGHRS, CDR2 YFSETQ. V lost 3 bases, J lost 1 base, and 5 bases stayed unmatched. The CDR3 is CASSSSGTGNTGELFF. DNA for the CDR3: TGCGCCAGCAGCTCTTCCGGGACAGGGAACACCGGGGAGCTGTTTTTT.

V gene TRBV7-2 combines with J gene TRBJ2-1; 10 positions agree with TRBD2. Germline assignment: CDR1 SGHTA and CDR2 FQGNSA. With 4 bases clipped from V and 3 bases from J, the junction kept 3 bases outside the gene matches. This CDR3 spans 15 amino acids. CDR3 bases: TGTGCCAGCAGCTCACGGACTAGCGGCTACAATGAGCAGTTCTTC. Its protein product is CASSSRTSGYNEQFF.

This clonotype was seen a handful of times. The V call is TRBV18, the J call TRBJ1-1; D is uncertain. V lost 1 base and J 7 bases, leaving 10 bases between the germline ends. The CDR3 is 13 residues long. Per germline, CDR1 KGHSH and CDR2 LQKENI. CDR3 region: CASSPLLVSEAFF. The CDR3 region has the DNA TGTGCCAGCTCACCACTCCTCGTCAGTGAAGCTTTCTTT.

Details on this clonotype: The junction shows a germline mismatch at one end, possibly a read error. The V gene is TRBV7-9, the J gene TRBJ2-5, with a possible D match to TRBD1 (6 bases). Looked up from germline, CDR1 is SEHNR and CDR2 is FQNEAQ (reference sequence). This CDR3 comprises 13 residues. DNA for the CDR3: TGTGCCACCAGCGGCATCAGGGGTGAGACCCAGTACTTC. It specifies CATSGIRGETQYF.

J is TRBJ2-7 and V is TRBV12-3 or TRBV12-4; 13 bases line up with TRBD2. The CDR3 has 17 amino acids. V trimming: 5 bases; J trimming: 6 bases; junction bases outside the gene matches: 13. This CDR3 is CASSNPRTSGRASEQYF. The CDR3 nucleotides are TGTGCCAGCAGTAACCCTCGGACTAGCGGGAGAGCGAGCGAGCAGTACTTC.

This clonotype has ten or more counts. This chain connects TRBV6-1 to TRBJ2-5; the match to TRBD1 covers 11 bases. Germline trimming cut 4 bases from V and 3 bases from J; bases unmatched to any gene: 1. The germline V gene has CDR1 MNHNS and CDR2 SASEGT. This CDR3 spans 14 amino acids. The CDR3 DNA is TGTGCCAGCAGTGGGGGACAGGGGGAAGAGACCCAGTACTTC. It codes for CASSGGQGEETQYF.

This clonotype was observed many times. The chain has TRBV29-1 and TRBJ2-3; 10 nucleotides align to TRBD2. V was pared by 6 bases and J by 1 base, with 13 bases of the junction left unmatched. Germline CDR1 and CDR2: SQVTM and ANQGSEA. The CDR3 loop spans 17 amino acids. This chain's CDR3 is CSVVGLAGEEGTDTQYF. For the CDR3, the DNA is TGCAGCGTGGTCGGCCTAGCGGGAGAAGAGGGCACAGATACGCAGTATTTT.

This clonotype showed up just a few times. This rearrangement joins TRBV7-2 to TRBJ1-1; a possible D gene is TRBD1 (5 bases). The CDR3 has 16 amino acids. The V gene's germline CDR1 is SGHTA and CDR2 FQGNSA. The V end was cut by 5 bases, the J end by 2 bases, with 18 bases between. CDR3 protein: CASSLRGGGGNTEAFF. DNA for the CDR3: TGTGCCAGCAGCCTTAGGGGTGGGGGGGGTAACACTGAAGCTTTCTTT.

This clonotype was seen a few times. The chain uses TRBV10-3 and TRBJ2-3, with D maybe TRBD2 (6 bases). This CDR3 spans 14 amino acids. Germline V gene sequence: CDR1 ENHRY, CDR2 SYGVKD. V was trimmed by 7 bases and J by 4 bases, leaving 15 bases between them. CDR3 sequence (DNA): TGTGCCATCACTGATGGGGGGAGTCCAGATACGCAGTATTTT. Its translation is CAITDGGSPDTQYF.

The sample holds a few counts of this clonotype. The chain couples TRBV7-2 to TRBJ1-6; D is uncertain. CDR3 length equals 11 residues. V was clipped by 3 bases and J by 7 bases, with 1 base between them. In germline, CDR1 is SGHTA, CDR2 FQGNSA. The CDR3 region is CASSFNSPLHF. For the CDR3, the DNA is TGTGCCAGCAGCTTCAATTCACCCCTCCACTTT.

At least ten counts were recorded for this clonotype. This rearrangement joins TRBV28 to TRBJ2-1; 12 bases fit TRBD2. The ends lost 5 bases at V and 8 bases at J; junction bases unmatched: 10. Looked up from germline, CDR1 is MDHEN and CDR2 is SYDVKM. The CDR3 has 16 residues. The CDR3 nucleotides are TGTGCCAGCAGTATTAGGAGGCTAGCGGGAGGGGATGAGCAGTTCTTC. Its protein is CASSIRRLAGGDEQFF.

The gene calls are TRBV12-5 and TRBJ2-1, with 11 bases identical to TRBD2. Germline CDR1 reads LGHNT; CDR2 reads FRNRAP. Germline trimming cut 5 bases from V and 7 bases from J; bases unmatched to any gene: 13. The length of the CDR3 is 17 residues. The CDR3 region has the DNA TGTGCTAGTGGTCTGCCCTCTCGACTAGCGGGACTTAATGAGCAGTTCTTC. This translates into CASGLPSRLAGLNEQFF.

This clonotype has at least ten counts. At one end the junction does not follow the germline gene, possibly because of a read error. The rearrangement links TRBV5-5 to TRBJ2-2; D not resolved. The CDR3 sequence is 15 residues long. CDR1 and CDR2 from the germline V gene are SGHKS and YYEKEE (reference sequence). The CDR3 reads CASSLYGAKTGELFF. CDR3 bases: TGTGCCAGCAGCCTGTACGGAGCGAAGACCGGGGAGCTGTTTTTT.

The rearrangement links TRBV6-2 or TRBV6-3 to TRBJ2-3; the match to TRBD2 covers 7 bases. With V trimmed by 0 bases and J by 4 bases, 7 bases remained unmatched. Germline V gene lookup returns CDR1 MNHEY and CDR2 SVGEGT. This CDR3 contains 16 residues. The CDR3 here is CASSYSAGARSDTQYF. CDR3 in DNA: TGTGCCAGCAGTTACTCGGCGGGAGCTCGATCAGATACGCAGTATTTT.

The chain combines TRBV29-1 with TRBJ1-2; 10 bases align to TRBD1. Germline loops: CDR1 SQVTM, CDR2 ANQGSEA. This CDR3 region has 12 residues. Losses at the gene ends were 7 bases for V and 7 bases for J; bases not matched to a gene: 6. The DNA for the CDR3 is TGCAGCGGTCAGGGACAGGGGTTTGGCTACACCTTC. It translates to CSGQGQGFGYTF.

Only a few counts were recorded for this clonotype. The chain recombines TRBV29-1 with TRBJ1-2; D not certain. Germline CDR1 and CDR2: SQVTM and ANQGSEA. Trimming took 4 bases from V and 0 from J, leaving 6 bases between them. The CDR3 contains 12 residues. CDR3 coding DNA: TGCAGCGTTGGAGCAGCTAACTATGGCTACACCTTC. Protein product: CSVGAANYGYTF.

The V and J genes are TRBV7-2 and TRBJ2-3; perhaps TRBD2 as D (6 bases). V lost 7 bases and J lost 0, with 11 bases in between. CDR1 is SGHTA, CDR2 FQGNSA, per germline. The CDR3 has 14 amino acids. The CDR3 coding sequence is TGTGCCAGCAACCGGGACTGGAGCACAGATACGCAGTATTTT. Translated: CASNRDWSTDTQYF.

Ten or more counts support this clonotype. V is TRBV20-1 and J is TRBJ2-2; 8 positions match TRBD2. Germline-derived CDR1 and CDR2 are DFQATT and SNEGSKA (reference sequence). The CDR3 has 14 residues. V lost 2 bases, J lost 3 bases, and 2 bases stayed unmatched. CDR3 DNA: TGCAGTGCTAGACTAGCGGGCTACACCGGGGAGCTGTTTTTT. This encodes CSARLAGYTGELFF.

The chain has TRBV5-1 and TRBJ1-2; D unresolved. V was pared by 7 bases and J by 2 bases, with 12 bases between. The CDR3 has 13 amino acids. The germline CDR1 and CDR2 sequences are SGHRS and YFSETQ. In DNA, the CDR3 is TGCGCCAGCTCCCCTTTCTGGAACTATGGCTACACCTTC. It specifies CASSPFWNYGYTF.

V is TRBV29-1 and J is TRBJ2-1; TRBD2 is a possible D gene (5 bases). From germline, CDR1 is SQVTM and CDR2 ANQGSEA. Trimming shortened V by 2 bases and J by 7 bases, and 12 bases separated the two germline ends. The CDR3 spans 13 residues. CDR3 sequence: CSVELLTGNEQFF. In DNA, the CDR3 is TGCAGCGTTGAACTACTAACGGGGAATGAGCAGTTCTTC.

This clonotype showed up many times. The V gene is TRBV6-2 or TRBV6-3, the J gene TRBJ2-1; D gene unclear. V gave up 8 bases and J gave up 0 bases, with 17 bases separating them. CDR3 length: 16 amino acids. In germline, CDR1 is MNHEY, CDR2 SVGEGT. The CDR3 sequence is CASPPGPASSYNEQFF. Written as DNA, the CDR3 is TGTGCCAGCCCCCCTGGGCCCGCAAGCTCCTACAATGAGCAGTTCTTC.

This clonotype was picked up many times. The V and J genes are TRBV20-1 and TRBJ1-1; D ambiguous. The CDR3 covers 14 residues. Germline V gene sequence: CDR1 DFQATT, CDR2 SNEGSKA (reference sequence). Trimming stripped 3 bases from V and 1 base from J, with 12 bases between. For the CDR3, the DNA is TGCAGTGCTAGGCGAGGGCAGGAGAACACTGAAGCTTTCTTT. Translation: CSARRGQENTEAFF.

The chain links TRBV3-1 to TRBJ1-1; D gene ambiguous. Germline CDR1 is LGHDT and CDR2 is YNNKEL (reference sequence). The CDR3 runs 14 residues. V lost 7 bases and J lost 3, with 15 bases in between. CDR3 protein: CASTPGEIYTEAFF. Here the CDR3 DNA reads TGTGCCAGCACCCCCGGGGAAATTTACACTGAAGCTTTCTTT.

DNA of the CDR3: TGTGCCAGCAGCTTAGACTGGACAGGGTCCGATACGCAGTATTTT. Translation: CASSLDWTGSDTQYF. V usage is TRBV11-2 and J usage is TRBJ2-3, with TRBD1 matching over 8 bases. V trimming: 0 bases; J trimming: 6 bases; junction bases outside the gene matches: 5. This CDR3 has 15 amino acids. Per the germline V gene, CDR1 is SGHAT and CDR2 is FQNNGV.

This chain uses TRBV24-1 with TRBJ2-7; D remains ambiguous. The CDR3 loop spans 14 amino acids. Germline-derived CDR1 and CDR2 are KGHDR and SFDVKD. V was pared by 4 bases and J by 3 bases, with 12 bases between. CDR3 in amino acids: CATSDARLGYEQYF. CDR3 nucleotide sequence: TGTGCCACCAGTGACGCCAGGCTAGGCTACGAGCAGTACTTC.